What follows are 11 T cell receptor beta chains derived from one specimen sequenced in a study of blood T cell repertoires in COVID-19. Sequencing was performed with immunoSEQ multiplex PCR; in TCRdb, only in-frame clones are kept and a portion is missing. Of 150,000 to 200,000 clones in the sample, more than 75% were seen once. Sequenced sample: peripheral blood. The receptors were sampled from a woman aged 70-85 years with COVID-19, enrolled during active disease.

The CDR3 loop reads CASSSMPPGQGTEAFF. The CDR3 bases are TGTGCCAGCAGTTCTATGCCACCTGGACAGGGGACTGAAGCTTTCTTT. The V and J genes are TRBV28 and TRBJ1-1; 9 nucleotides agree with TRBD1. This CDR3 is 16 amino acids long. After removal of 4 bases from V and 5 bases from J, the junction contained 11 bases not matched to a gene. Germline CDR1 is MDHEN and CDR2 is SYDVKM.

This chain joins TRBV25-1 and TRBJ2-6; the D is unclear. Germline V gene sequence: CDR1 MGHDK, CDR2 SYGVNS. The CDR3 runs to 16 residues. V lost 5 bases to trimming and J lost 6 bases, with 17 bases between them. CDR3 residues: CASSTSSPTLANVLTF. Here the CDR3 DNA reads TGTGCCAGCAGTACCTCTTCACCTACGCTGGCCAACGTCCTGACTTTC.

J is TRBJ2-2 and V is TRBV25-1; D is uncertain. V lost 9 bases and J lost 3, with 11 bases in between. From germline, CDR1 is MGHDK and CDR2 SYGVNS. CDR3 length: 13 residues. The CDR3, as DNA: TGTGCCAGTAACACGTATGACACCGGGGAGCTGTTTTTT. This gives the protein CASNTYDTGELFF.

This chain links TRBV24-1 with TRBJ1-3; TRBD1 aligns across 8 bases. After removal of 5 bases from V and 5 bases from J, the junction contained 4 bases not matched to a gene. This CDR3 has 14 amino acids. CDR1 and CDR2 (germline): KGHDR, SFDVKD. Written as DNA, the CDR3 is TGTGCCACCAGTGTCGACAGGGGCCGAAACACCATATATTTT. Translation: CATSVDRGRNTIYF.

On this clone itself: This specimen includes other DNA sequences encoding the same CDR3. This chain connects TRBV6-5 to TRBJ1-6, with D possibly being TRBD1 (6 bases). Germline CDR1 MNHEY, CDR2 SVGAGI. The CDR3 extends over 14 amino acids. V lost 5 bases and J 7 bases, leaving 12 bases between the germline ends. The CDR3 DNA reads TGTGCCAGCAGTCGACAGGTTGGGAATTCACCCCTCCACTTT. Protein: CASSRQVGNSPLHF.

The chain uses TRBV2 and TRBJ2-3; D possibly corresponds to TRBD1 (5 bases). V dropped 6 bases and J dropped 1 base, with 11 bases sitting between them. This CDR3 spans 14 amino acids. The germline gives CDR1 SNHLY, CDR2 FYNNEI. CDR3 sequence: CASRRKGGTDTQYF. Written as DNA, the CDR3 is TGTGCCAGCAGAAGGAAAGGGGGCACAGATACGCAGTATTTT.

This rearrangement joins TRBV19 to TRBJ2-1; D is perhaps TRBD2 (8 bases). Germline-derived CDR1 and CDR2 are LNHDA and SQIVND (reference sequence). This CDR3 has 15 residues. V shed 2 bases and J shed 9 bases, with 17 bases lying between them. The CDR3 loop reads CASSIQGTAGAEQFF. In nucleotides, the CDR3 is TGTGCCAGTAGTATACAAGGGACAGCGGGGGCTGAGCAGTTCTTC.

The chain is built from TRBV6-6 and TRBJ1-5; 7 bases match TRBD1. V dropped 5 bases and J dropped 2; count of bases not matched to a gene: 3. CDR1 is MNHNY and CDR2 is SVGAGI in the germline V gene (reference sequence). The CDR3 extends over 14 amino acids. CDR3 coding DNA: TGTGCCAGCAGTCCGACAGGGCGCAATCAGCCCCAGCATTTT. It codes for CASSPTGRNQPQHF.

This chain connects TRBV14 to TRBJ2-7, with D uncertain. The CDR3 covers 11 residues. Germline CDR1 SGHDN, CDR2 FVKESK. V lost 4 bases to trimming and J lost 10 bases, with 11 bases between them. The CDR3 is CASSRAKDQYF. Written as DNA, the CDR3 is TGTGCCAGCAGCCGAGCGAAGGATCAGTACTTC.

This rearrangement joins TRBV6-6 to TRBJ1-2, with 9 bases fitting TRBD1. The V gene's germline CDR1 is MNHNY and CDR2 SVGAGI (reference sequence). Trimming removed 5 bases from V and 7 bases from J; junction bases left unmatched: 11. CDR3 length equals 15 residues. CDR3 amino acids: CASSETNRGRAGYTF. For the CDR3, the DNA is TGTGCCAGCAGTGAGACGAACAGGGGGCGGGCTGGCTACACCTTC.

The chain combines TRBV7-9 with TRBJ2-2; 7 bases align to TRBD1. The CDR3 contains 13 residues. Germline V gives CDR1 SEHNR, CDR2 FQNEAQ (reference sequence). Trimming at V came to 5 bases and at J to 5 bases, leaving 2 bases not matched to a gene. The CDR3 loop reads CASSPQGTGELFF. The CDR3 bases are TGTGCCAGCAGCCCACAGGGGACCGGGGAGCTGTTTTTT.